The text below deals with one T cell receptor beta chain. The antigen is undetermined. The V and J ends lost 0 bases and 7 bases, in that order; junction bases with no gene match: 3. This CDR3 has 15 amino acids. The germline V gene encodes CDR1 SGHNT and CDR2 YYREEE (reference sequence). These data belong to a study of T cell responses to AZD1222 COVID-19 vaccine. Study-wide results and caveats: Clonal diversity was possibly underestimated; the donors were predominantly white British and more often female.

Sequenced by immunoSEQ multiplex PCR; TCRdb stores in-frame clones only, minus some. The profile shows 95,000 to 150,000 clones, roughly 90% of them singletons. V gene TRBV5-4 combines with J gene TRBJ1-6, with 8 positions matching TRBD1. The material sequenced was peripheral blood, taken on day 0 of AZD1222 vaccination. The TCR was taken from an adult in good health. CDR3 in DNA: TGTGCCAGCAGCTTGGGGACAGGGCCGAATTCACCCCTCCACTTT. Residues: CASSLGTGPNSPLHF. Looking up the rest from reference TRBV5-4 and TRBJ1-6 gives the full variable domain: ETGVTQSPTHLIKTRGQQVTLRCSSQSGHNTVSWYQQALGQGPQFIFQYYREEENGRGNFPPRFSGLQFPNYSSELNVNALELDDSALYLCASSLGTGPNSPLHFGNGTRLTVT.